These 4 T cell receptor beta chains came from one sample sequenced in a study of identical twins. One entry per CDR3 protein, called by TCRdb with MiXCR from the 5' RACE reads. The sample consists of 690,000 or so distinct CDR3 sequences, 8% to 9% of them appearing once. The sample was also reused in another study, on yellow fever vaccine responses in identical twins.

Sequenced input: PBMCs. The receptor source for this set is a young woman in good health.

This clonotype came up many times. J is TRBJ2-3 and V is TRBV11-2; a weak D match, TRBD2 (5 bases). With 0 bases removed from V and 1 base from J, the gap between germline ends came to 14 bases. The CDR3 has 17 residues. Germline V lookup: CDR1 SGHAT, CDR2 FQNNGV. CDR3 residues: CASSLDLWESRTDTQYF. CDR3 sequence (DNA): TGTGCCAGCAGCTTAGATCTCTGGGAGTCGCGCACAGATACGCAGTATTTT.

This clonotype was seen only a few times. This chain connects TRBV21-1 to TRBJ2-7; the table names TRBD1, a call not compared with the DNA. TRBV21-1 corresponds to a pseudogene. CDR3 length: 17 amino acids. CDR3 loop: CASSKVLRQPTTYEQYF. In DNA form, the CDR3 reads TGTGCCAGCAGCAAAGTTCTCAGACAGCCCACTACCTACGAGCAGTACTTC.

CDR3 nucleotides: TGTGCCAGCAGTCCGGGACAGTATCAGCCCCAGCATTTT. This sequence encodes CASSPGQYQPQHF. The chain is built from TRBV12-3 or TRBV12-4 and TRBJ1-5; 7 positions agree with TRBD1. This CDR3 contains 13 residues. Losses at the gene ends were 5 bases for V and 5 bases for J; bases not matched to a gene: 3.

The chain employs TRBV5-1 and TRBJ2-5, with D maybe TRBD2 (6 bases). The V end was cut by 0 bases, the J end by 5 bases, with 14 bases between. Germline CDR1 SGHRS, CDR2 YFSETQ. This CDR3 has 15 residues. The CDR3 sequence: CASSLVTGVGETQYF. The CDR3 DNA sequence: TGCGCCAGCAGCTTGGTTACGGGGGTCGGGGAGACCCAGTACTTC.